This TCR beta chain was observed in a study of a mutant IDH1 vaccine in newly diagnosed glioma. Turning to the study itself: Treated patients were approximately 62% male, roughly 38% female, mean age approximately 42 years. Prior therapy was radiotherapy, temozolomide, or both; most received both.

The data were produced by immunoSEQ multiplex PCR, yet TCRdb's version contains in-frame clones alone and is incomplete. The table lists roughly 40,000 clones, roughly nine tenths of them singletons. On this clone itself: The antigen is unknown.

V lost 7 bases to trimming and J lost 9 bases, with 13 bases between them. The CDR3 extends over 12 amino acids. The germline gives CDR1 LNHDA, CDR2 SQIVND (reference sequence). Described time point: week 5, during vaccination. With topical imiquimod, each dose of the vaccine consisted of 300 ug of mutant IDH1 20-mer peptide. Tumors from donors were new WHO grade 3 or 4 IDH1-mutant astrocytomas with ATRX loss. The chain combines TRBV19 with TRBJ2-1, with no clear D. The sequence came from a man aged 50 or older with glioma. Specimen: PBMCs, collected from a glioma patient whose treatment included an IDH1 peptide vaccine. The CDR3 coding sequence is TGTGCCAGTACTAGTACAGTAGGTGAGCAGTTCTTC. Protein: CASTSTVGEQFF.